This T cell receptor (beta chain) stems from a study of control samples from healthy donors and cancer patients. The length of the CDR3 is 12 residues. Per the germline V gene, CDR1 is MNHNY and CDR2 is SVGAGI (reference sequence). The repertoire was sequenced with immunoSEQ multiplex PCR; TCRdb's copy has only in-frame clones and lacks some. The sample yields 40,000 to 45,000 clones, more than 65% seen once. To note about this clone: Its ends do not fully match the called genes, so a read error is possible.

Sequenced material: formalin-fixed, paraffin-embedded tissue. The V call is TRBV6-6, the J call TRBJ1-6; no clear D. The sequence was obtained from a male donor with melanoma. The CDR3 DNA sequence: TGTGCCAGCAGTCACTCATTCGTCCCCCTCCACTTT. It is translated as CASSHSFVPLHF.